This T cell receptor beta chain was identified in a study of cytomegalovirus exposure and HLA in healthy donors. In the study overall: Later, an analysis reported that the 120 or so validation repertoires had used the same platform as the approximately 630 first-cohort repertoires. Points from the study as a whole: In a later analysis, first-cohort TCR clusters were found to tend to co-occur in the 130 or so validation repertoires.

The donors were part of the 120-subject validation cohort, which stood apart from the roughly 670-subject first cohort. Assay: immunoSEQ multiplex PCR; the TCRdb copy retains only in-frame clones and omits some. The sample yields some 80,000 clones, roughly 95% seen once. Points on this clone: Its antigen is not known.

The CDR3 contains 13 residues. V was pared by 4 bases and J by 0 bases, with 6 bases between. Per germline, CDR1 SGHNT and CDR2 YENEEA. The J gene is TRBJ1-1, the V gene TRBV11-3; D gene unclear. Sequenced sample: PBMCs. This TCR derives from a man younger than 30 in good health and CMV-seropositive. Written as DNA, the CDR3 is TGTGCCAGCAGCTCCCAGATGAACACTGAAGCTTTCTTT. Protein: CASSSQMNTEAFF.